These 15 T cell receptor beta chains were sequenced from one sample in a study of blood T cell repertoires in COVID-19. Assay: immunoSEQ multiplex PCR; the TCRdb copy retains only in-frame clones and omits some. The repertoire holds some 150,000 clones, with 91% as singletons. The sample taken for sequencing was peripheral blood. Receptors originate from a middle-aged man with acute or convalescent COVID-19.

This chain uses TRBV27 with TRBJ2-1; 10 nucleotides line up with TRBD2. Germline-derived CDR1 and CDR2 are MNHEY and SMNVEV (reference sequence). The CDR3 is 15 amino acids. Trimming took 6 bases from V and 8 from J; bases not matched to a gene: 10. CDR3 in DNA: TGTGCCAGCAGCGATGAGGCTAGCGGGAGCGATGAGCAGTTCTTC. Translated: CASSDEASGSDEQFF.

This chain connects TRBV19 to TRBJ1-2; D unclear. The CDR3 spans 15 residues. Germline lookup yields CDR1 LNHDA and CDR2 SQIVND (reference sequence). The ends were cut back, 3 bases at V and 4 bases at J, with 15 bases in the middle. Here the CDR3 reads CASSIGAGSGYGYTF. CDR3 DNA: TGTGCCAGTAGTATTGGCGCGGGGAGCGGCTATGGCTACACCTTC.

This clone was observed a few times. The chain couples TRBV11-3 to TRBJ2-1; 10 nucleotides align to TRBD1. Germline trimming cut 3 bases from V and 0 bases from J; bases unmatched to any gene: 14. Germline V CDR1 and CDR2: SGHNT, YENEEA. This CDR3 comprises 20 residues. The CDR3 DNA is TGTGCCAGCAGCTTTCACCCGGGACAGGGGTCCGAGAGCTCCTACAATGAGCAGTTCTTC. Its protein product is CASSFHPGQGSESSYNEQFF.

This rearrangement joins TRBV30 to TRBJ1-3; no clear D gene. Germline lookup yields CDR1 GTSNPN and CDR2 SVGIG (reference sequence). CDR3 length: 12 amino acids. Trimming took 5 bases from V and 3 from J, leaving 8 bases between them. In nucleotides, the CDR3 is TGTGCCTGGGGAACCGGTGGAAACACCATATATTTT. It is translated as CAWGTGGNTIYF. Full variable domain (remainder filled in from reference TRBV30 and TRBJ1-3): SQTIHQWPATLVQPVGSPLSLECTVEGTSNPNLYWYRQAAGRGLQLLFYSVGIGQISSEVPQNLSASRPQDRQFILSSKKLLLSDSGFYLCAWGTGGNTIYFGEGSWLTVV.

J is TRBJ2-7 and V is TRBV5-1; TRBD2 matches at 11 bases. The CDR3 is made up of 14 amino acids. Germline V gene data show CDR1 as SGHRS and CDR2 as YFSETQ. J was trimmed by 7 bases and V by 8 bases; bases with no gene match: 11. DNA of the CDR3: TGCGCCAGGAAGACTAGCGGGGCCATTCTGGAGCAGTACTTC. This gives the protein CARKTSGAILEQYF.

In this sample, this clone turned up once. CDR3 loop: CASSNLAGWGSPYNEQFF. The CDR3 region has the DNA TGTGCCAGCTCGAATCTAGCGGGTTGGGGGAGCCCCTACAATGAGCAGTTCTTC. This rearrangement joins TRBV18 to TRBJ2-1; 8 nucleotides agree with TRBD2. This CDR3 has 18 amino acids. After removal of 6 bases from V and 2 bases from J, the junction contained 15 bases not matched to a gene. Germline values: CDR1 KGHSH, CDR2 LQKENI. Supplemented by reference TRBV18 and TRBJ2-1, the full variable domain reads NAGVMQNPRHLVRRRGQEARLRCSPMKGHSHVYWYRQLPEEGLKFMVYLQKENIIDESGMPKERFSAEFPKEGPSILRIQQVVRGDSAAYFCASSNLAGWGSPYNEQFFGPGTRLTVL.

The chain combines TRBV5-6 with TRBJ1-2; unclear D gene. Per germline, CDR1 SGHDT and CDR2 YYEEEE. The CDR3 length is 12 residues. Trimming removed 4 bases from V and 4 bases from J, with 8 bases in between. Written as DNA, the CDR3 is TGTGCCAGCAGCCCGGGATTCTATGGCTACACCTTC. Translating gives CASSPGFYGYTF.

This chain uses TRBV28 with TRBJ1-5, with D hard to call. Germline CDR1 and CDR2: MDHEN and SYDVKM. V gave up 2 bases and J gave up 7 bases, with 12 bases separating them. This CDR3 spans 14 amino acids. In nucleotides, the CDR3 is TGTGCCAGCAGTTTAGATTCTGCGGGGCAGCCCCAGCATTTT. Its translation: CASSLDSAGQPQHF.

This clone was found once. This chain connects TRBV20-1 to TRBJ2-1; unclear D gene. The CDR3 loop spans 11 amino acids. The V gene lost 0 bases and the J gene lost 12 bases, with 9 bases spanning the gap. Germline V gene sequence: CDR1 DFQATT, CDR2 SNEGSKA (reference sequence). CDR3 DNA sequence: TGCAGTGCTAGAGATGGTAACGGGCAGTTCTTC. Translating it yields CSARDGNGQFF.

The chain uses TRBV27 and TRBJ1-1; 7 nucleotides align to TRBD1. The CDR3 has 14 amino acids. CDR1 and CDR2 from the germline V gene are MNHEY and SMNVEV (reference sequence). V trimming: 5 bases; J trimming: 4 bases; junction bases outside the gene matches: 7. The CDR3 nucleotides read TGTGCCAGCAGTCCCCGGACAGGCGCCACTGAAGCTTTCTTT. Encoded protein: CASSPRTGATEAFF.

The V and J genes are TRBV6-5 and TRBJ1-2; 8 bases line up with TRBD1. From germline, CDR1 is MNHEY and CDR2 SVGAGI. Losses at the gene ends were 2 bases for V and 6 bases for J; bases not matched to a gene: 11. The CDR3 contains 16 residues. This chain's CDR3 is CASSYITRGQQDGYTF. The CDR3 nucleotides are TGTGCCAGCAGTTACATTACCAGGGGGCAGCAGGATGGCTACACCTTC.

The rearrangement uses TRBV28 and TRBJ2-5; a weak D match, TRBD2 (6 bases). The CDR3 sequence is 15 residues long. Germline assignment: CDR1 MDHEN and CDR2 SYDVKM. V was trimmed by 8 bases and J by 5 bases, leaving 21 bases between them. CDR3 loop: CASGGLEPIGETQYF. In nucleotides, the CDR3 is TGTGCCAGCGGGGGACTCGAGCCAATTGGGGAGACCCAGTACTTC.

This clone was recorded once. The rearrangement joins TRBV18 to TRBJ2-3, with 9 positions matching TRBD1. This CDR3 has 14 amino acids. Germline V gene sequence: CDR1 KGHSH, CDR2 LQKENI. V lost 2 bases to trimming and J lost 5 bases; unmatched junction nucleotides: 2. As DNA, the CDR3 is TGTGCCAGCTCACCAGGACAGGGGAGAGATACGCAGTATTTT. Its translation is CASSPGQGRDTQYF.

The chain recombines TRBV19 with TRBJ2-7; tentative D call: TRBD2 (5 bases). The CDR3 totals 15 residues. Deletions cut 8 bases from V and 0 bases from J, with 17 bases between. The germline CDR1 and CDR2 sequences are LNHDA and SQIVND (reference sequence). CDR3 region: CASQGPRVSSYEQYF. In DNA, the CDR3 is TGTGCCAGTCAAGGACCGCGGGTTAGCTCCTACGAGCAGTACTTC.

V usage is TRBV25-1 and J usage is TRBJ2-2, with 7 bases matching TRBD2. The CDR3 has 16 residues. Losses at the gene ends were 6 bases for V and 6 bases for J; bases not matched to a gene: 13. The germline gives CDR1 MGHDK, CDR2 SYGVNS. CDR3 protein: CASRPKMVAGAGELFF. For the CDR3, the DNA is TGTGCCAGCAGGCCGAAAATGGTAGCGGGCGCCGGGGAGCTGTTTTTT.